Each of the 14 T cell receptor beta chains below was sequenced from the same sample in a study of control samples from healthy donors and cancer patients (dated by TCRdb to about 2020). Library construction relied on the immunoSEQ multiplex PCR assay. As stored in TCRdb, this immuneACCESS dataset retains in-frame rearrangements with V and J assigned. A fraction of the clones does not appear; measured against another copy, unresolved V genes explain less than half of the discrepancy, and the remainder lacks a known reason. This sample lists approximately 130,000 clones; about 90% were detected once. 30% to 50% of the sample comes from the top ten. Sequenced input: blood. The source of these receptors is a man aged 45-65 years in good health.

This chain joins TRBV27 and TRBJ1-2; tentative D call: TRBD1 (5 bases). The CDR3 is 15 residues long. CDR1 MNHEY and CDR2 SMNVEV come from the germline V gene (reference sequence). Between the trimmed V and J ends, which lost 2 bases and 4 bases, there was a span of 14 bases. CDR3 coding DNA: TGTGCCAGCAGTTTACAGGGCAACGGGGGCTATGGCTACACCTTC. Its protein product is CASSLQGNGGYGYTF.

The V gene is TRBV5-4, the J gene TRBJ1-1; possible D gene TRBD1, 5 bases. The CDR3 covers 15 residues. Trimming shortened V by 4 bases and J by 3 bases, and 16 bases separated the two germline ends. CDR1 SGHNT and CDR2 YYREEE come from the germline V gene (reference sequence). This CDR3 reads CASSPSRVGDTEAFF. Here the CDR3 DNA reads TGTGCCAGCAGCCCCTCCCGGGTAGGGGACACTGAAGCTTTCTTT.

The chain joins TRBV2 to TRBJ1-6, with 9 bases identical to TRBD1. Germline assignment: CDR1 SNHLY and CDR2 FYNNEI. J gave up 7 bases and V 8 bases, and 6 bases lay outside the gene matches. CDR3 length equals 14 residues. The CDR3 spells CASGLQGANSPLHF. In nucleotides, the CDR3 is TGTGCCAGCGGGCTACAGGGGGCCAATTCACCCCTCCACTTT.

The J gene is TRBJ1-2, the V gene TRBV5-4; D unresolved. Per germline, CDR1 SGHNT and CDR2 YYREEE (reference sequence). The CDR3 is 14 residues long. V gave up 0 bases and J gave up 2 bases, with 8 bases separating them. The CDR3 protein is CASSLGYANYGYTF. DNA for the CDR3: TGTGCCAGCAGCTTGGGGTATGCCAACTATGGCTACACCTTC.

Here the CDR3 DNA reads TGTGCCAGCAAGGCGGGACTAGCGTCCTACAATGAGCAGTTCTTC. This sequence encodes CASKAGLASYNEQFF. V usage is TRBV6-5 and J usage is TRBJ2-1, with TRBD2 matching over 10 bases. Unmatched junction bases numbered 4, after V lost 7 bases and J lost 1 base. The CDR3 covers 15 residues. CDR1 and CDR2 (germline): MNHEY, SVGAGI.

The chain couples TRBV5-1 to TRBJ1-4; D call uncertain. The CDR3 loop spans 14 amino acids. Trimming took off 4 bases at V and 4 bases at J, with 11 bases between the two ends. From germline, CDR1 is SGHRS and CDR2 YFSETQ. The CDR3 sequence: CASSPDGRNEKLFF. CDR3 DNA sequence: TGCGCCAGCAGCCCGGACGGCCGTAATGAAAAACTGTTTTTT.

The chain recombines TRBV9 with TRBJ1-1, with D hard to call. Trimming removed 0 bases from V and 5 bases from J, with 8 bases in between. The CDR3 covers 13 residues. Per the germline V gene, CDR1 is SGDLS and CDR2 is YYNGEE. The CDR3 spells CASSVGYRTEAFF. The CDR3 DNA reads as TGTGCCAGCAGCGTAGGATATAGGACTGAAGCTTTCTTT.

The chain recombines TRBV23-1 with TRBJ1-6, with 9 bases matching TRBD1. TRBV23-1 is placed among ORFs of uncertain function. Losses at the gene ends were 3 bases for V and 10 bases for J; bases not matched to a gene: 7. The CDR3 has 15 amino acids. Here the CDR3 reads CASSHSTGGWSPLHF. The CDR3 region has the DNA TGCGCCAGCAGTCATTCCACAGGGGGCTGGTCACCCCTCCACTTT.

This sequence joins TRBV10-3 and TRBJ1-2; 9 bases match TRBD1. The V gene's germline CDR1 is ENHRY and CDR2 SYGVKD. The CDR3 runs 14 residues. V dropped 3 bases and J dropped 8; count of bases not matched to a gene: 7. The CDR3 DNA reads as TGTGCCATCAGTGATAGGACAGGGGTAGGGGGCTACACCTTC. This sequence encodes CAISDRTGVGGYTF.

The chain is built from TRBV6-5 and TRBJ2-7; no clear D gene. Per germline, CDR1 MNHEY and CDR2 SVGAGI. Trimming removed 2 bases from V and 5 bases from J, with 10 bases in between. The CDR3 is 13 residues long. The CDR3 spells CASSYKMVDEQYF. The DNA for the CDR3 is TGTGCCAGCAGTTACAAGATGGTGGACGAGCAGTACTTC.

The rearrangement links TRBV5-1 to TRBJ1-1, with unresolved D. There are 12 residues in the CDR3. V lost 2 bases and J lost 4, with 6 bases in between. The germline V gene encodes CDR1 SGHRS and CDR2 YFSETQ. Written as DNA, the CDR3 is TGCGCCAGCAGCTTTGACGTCACTGAAGCTTTCTTT. Translation: CASSFDVTEAFF.

This clone has at least ten counts. The rearrangement joins TRBV5-1 to TRBJ2-1; 9 bases fit TRBD1. The V gene end was trimmed by 3 bases and the J gene end by 8 bases; junction bases not matched to a gene: 12. Germline V CDR1 and CDR2: SGHRS, YFSETQ. The CDR3 has 16 amino acids. Written as DNA, the CDR3 is TGCGCCAGCAGCTCTAGGGGACAGGGAAGGAAGGATGAGCAGTTCTTC. This translates into CASSSRGQGRKDEQFF.

The chain recombines TRBV7-8 with TRBJ2-3; possibly TRBD1 for D (5 bases). Trimming took off 3 bases at V and 5 bases at J, with 9 bases between the two ends. This CDR3 is built from 13 residues. Germline V gives CDR1 SGHVS, CDR2 FQNEAQ. CDR3 bases: TGTGCCAGCAGCTTCAGGGCAGTAGATACGCAGTATTTT. This codes for CASSFRAVDTQYF.

The table lists this clone with a count of one. This chain joins TRBV19 and TRBJ1-1; maybe TRBD1 (5 bases). Germline CDR1 reads LNHDA; CDR2 reads SQIVND (reference sequence). Trimming cost V 6 bases and J 0 bases, with 14 bases left between them. This CDR3 comprises 15 residues. The CDR3 sequence is CASSRRDRMNTEAFF. The CDR3 DNA reads TGTGCCAGTAGCCGCAGGGACCGCATGAACACTGAAGCTTTCTTT.